The entry below describes one T cell receptor (beta chain). Its antigen has not been determined. Base quality data are lacking; no much larger clone is found one base away. The source of the sample is a study of cytomegalovirus exposure and HLA in healthy donors (dated by TCRdb to between 2016 and 2019). Concerning the study at large: In an earlier analysis of under 750 of the donors, 276 Gb of sequence data and some 100 million unique TCR beta sequences from 180 million or so T cells were reported. To decide whether each TCR beta V gene segment behaved as functional or pseudogenic, an earlier analysis of approximately 600 of the donors relied on high-throughput TCR beta sequencing. The study aimed to test whether signatures of past pathogen exposure could be identified by cataloging public T cell receptors. Every repertoire in the discovery cohort had been generated on one and the same sequencing platform. Among 350 to 400 genotyped donors of the cohort, an average of about 240,000 unique TCR beta nucleotide sequences were sequenced per donor, roughly a sixth of them non-productive. An early release that covered 640 HLA-typed donors contained around 300 gigabases of sequencing data and 75 million to 100 million unique TCR sequences. Four or five DR-DQ haplotypes were treated as single units for association and clustering because of strong linkage in the cohort. In a later analysis, previously published TCR beta repertoires from 550 to 750 donors were re-analyzed and high-resolution HLA genotyping was added so that TCR occurrence patterns could be studied. In the later analysis, no new phenotypic data were used to find candidate immune exposures; instead, reliance was placed on TCR beta sequences and their occurrence across donors. Along with the roughly 700-subject first cohort, a separate validation cohort of over 90 different subjects was used. A later genetic analysis used genome-wide SNP genotypes for about three fifths of the 666 donors, treating that subset as a discovery cohort. Among the approximately 400 genotyped donors, around 81% belonged to the genetic ancestry cluster associated with self-reported Caucasian donors. To predict cytomegalovirus infection status, the study combined high-throughput TCR immunosequencing, statistical association of individual TCRs with disease status, and machine learning. Alongside the repertoire data, information on donor age, sex, ethnicity and CMV serostatus was compiled. Both class I and class II loci were covered by HLA typing, at four-digit resolution. Typing coverage differed by locus: A, B, C, DRB1 and DQB1 were typed in about 620-630 donors, DQA1 in about 550, DPA1 in 606, and DPB1 in just under 490. The T cell repertoires of several hundred subjects were profiled by immunosequencing and related to cytomegalovirus serostatus.

The paper's findings and limits, for the study overall: Roughly uniform sequencing depth across donors was assumed in presence/absence analyses, although this assumption may not hold. The authors suggested that the approach could potentially be extended to other disease states and immunological phenotypes. In vitro tests confirmed that three of the cytomegalovirus-associated TCR beta chains recognize cytomegalovirus antigens. A group of highly shared sequence variants was considered likely to be a technical artifact of the sequencing pipeline. Immune exposure information for the cohort was limited to CMV serostatus. V-gene and J-gene trimming of TCR beta chains was associated with a missense DCLRE1C variant in a later genetic analysis, and the association was replicated in an independent cohort. In the study, some 160 TCR beta chains were listed as associated with cytomegalovirus. A later analysis found that TCR association rates varied across HLA loci, with DRB1 alleles showing the most associated TCRs and HLA-C alleles the fewest. Across donors, most TCR sequences were observed very rarely, whereas some public TCRs were present in many individuals. Over 15 rarely observed V segments, including chromosome 9 orphons, were excluded from the earlier analysis of a few hundred of the donors because counts were too low. Correlated functional status among segregating V segments might be attributable to linkage disequilibrium, but an unknown experimental factor could not be ruled out. Because the 87-base-pair reads could not distinguish some IMGT-functional V segments, including TRBV6-2 and TRBV6-3, those segments were excluded. In both the original and validation cohorts, the classifier was reported to diagnose cytomegalovirus status with high specificity and sensitivity. Broadly in line with IMGT annotations, most TCR beta V segments showed up in productive rearrangements about 90% or about 30% of the time in an earlier analysis of roughly 590 of the donors. A further reported finding was that TCR beta sequences accurately predicted the HLA-A and HLA-B alleles for most subjects in the first cohort. A later analysis found that HLA-associated TCR beta chains were more clonally expanded and had lower generation probabilities than equally common non-associated chains. According to a later genetic analysis, donors in an Asian-associated ancestry cluster had fewer N-insertions in productive TCRs than the roughly 670-donor mean. Because some donors lacked HLA typing at each locus, the association tests relied only on the typed subset. Specific HLA alleles were associated with roughly 17,000 TCR beta sequences at a false discovery rate of 0.05 in a later analysis. According to a later analysis, most CMV-associated TCR beta chains appeared to be HLA-restricted, and the HLA associations seemed to be driven largely by CMV exposure. According to a later analysis, parvovirus B19, influenza, CMV and Epstein-Barr virus appeared linked to several top co-occurrence clusters. Only TCR beta chains were sequenced in this cohort, and the absence of alpha or paired-chain data limited detectable features. Strong co-occurrence of HLA alleles, especially DR and DQ, made assigning TCR associations to individual alleles difficult.

The germline V gene supplies CDR1 ENHRY and CDR2 SYGVKD. Reading from cysteine to phenylalanine, the CDR3 counts 14 amino acids. The only DNA kept is the CDR3, 42 bases in frame from the first base. Trimming leaves V shorter by 4 bases and J shorter by 5 bases, with the junction holding 5 bases beyond the gene matches. Preparation of the library involved the immunoSEQ multiplex PCR assay. The multiplex PCR relied on a mix of 60 forward primers for TCR Vbeta segments and 13 reverse primers for TCR Jbeta segments. The CDR3 region of rearranged TCR beta genes was amplified from genomic DNA by a multiplex PCR assay. The amplified TCR beta libraries were sequenced on the Illumina HiSeq System as 87-base-pair reads. As for the original processing: A later analysis tallied around 87 million unique TCR beta chains across the 666 repertoires, and approximately 11 million of those chains were shared by two or more donors. A nearest-neighbor algorithm error-corrected the raw reads and collapsed the reads into unique sequences, merging closely related sequences to remove PCR and sequencing errors. CDR3 sequences were aligned to IMGT reference sequences to assign V, D and J gene segments. For a sequence to be retained, at least a six-nucleotide match to both a V gene segment and a J gene segment was required. Rearrangements were called productive when the CDR3 lacked stop codons and stayed in frame with V and J; all others were non-productive. CDR3 was defined according to IMGT convention as the region running from the second conserved V-encoded cysteine to the conserved J-encoded phenylalanine. Sequences without an unambiguous match to a single V gene segment were excluded from the earlier analysis of several hundred of the donors. An earlier analysis of approximately 590 of the donors called V segments functional above 56.7% productive rearrangements and segregating when the between-donor standard deviation exceeded 5%. To diagnose cytomegalovirus status from the catalog of TCR beta chain sequences, a statistical classification framework was built. In a later analysis, TCR nucleotide sequences were compared against IMGT/GENE-DB human TR gene sequences so that V and J genes could be assigned. The TCRdist pipeline was used in a later analysis to assign CDR3 sequences and most-parsimonious VDJ recombination scenarios. A later analysis defined each TCR beta chain by its CDR3 amino acid sequence plus V-gene family, and excluded reads lacking a unique V-gene family. A later analysis removed 550 to 650 highly shared, low-generation-probability nucleotide sequences to deal with suspected cross-contamination and a sequencing artifact. In a later analysis, a clonal expansion index was calculated for each public chain from normalized within-repertoire ranks of inferred template counts. Generation probabilities in a later analysis came from a VDJ recombination model fitted to out-of-frame rearrangements, and those results were checked against IGoR. A later analysis scored TCR-TCR, TCR-HLA and TCR-CMV co-occurrence with hypergeometric tests, applying a repertoire-size bias correction to TCR pairs. In a later analysis, false discovery rates were estimated by permuting HLA or CMV assignments 20 times. In a later analysis, co-occurring TCRs were grouped using DBSCAN, with TCRdist sequence similarity added in when clustering inside HLA-allele-positive subsets. For co-occurrence clustering, repertoires with fewer than 30,000 or more than 120,000 public chains were excluded, along with four to six repertoires with anomalous nucleotide sharing. The table comes from immuneACCESS by way of TCRdb, which keeps in-frame sequences with V and J called. Part of the clones is missing from these tables; in studies checked, under half for an unresolved V gene and the rest for unknown reasons. D and trimming come from the DNA, and the V and J calls and clone size come from that table. The sample contains 85,000 to 130,000 clones, 65% to 90% of them found a single time. The biggest ten clones account for roughly 1.5% of the sample.

The cohort was made up of 500 to 800 healthy bone marrow donors. At the time of sampling, every cohort member was nominally healthy, though immune exposures that went unrecorded were likely present. The donor was CMV seronegative and was included in the group of a few hundred seronegative cohort members. A peripheral blood sample was provided by each donor, and peripheral blood mononuclear cells were used for TCR beta sequencing. The Qiagen DNeasy Blood Extraction Kit was used to extract genomic DNA from the blood cell samples. The clonotype comes from a middle-aged man in good health and CMV-seronegative. Rearrangement joined TRBV10-3 to TRBJ2-5; 9 middle bases align to TRBD1. Material for sequencing was PBMCs. The bases read TGTGCCATCAGTGCCGGACAGGGGTTGGAGACCCAGTACTTC. This codes for CAISAGQGLETQYF.